Listed below are T cell receptor beta chains from one sample, sequenced in a study of identical twins. TCRdb re-called the 5' RACE reads with MiXCR, one entry per CDR3 protein. The repertoire consists of approximately 600,000 distinct CDR3 sequences, with under 8.5% occurring once and the leading ten covering over 1.5%. The sample was also linked to a second study, of yellow fever vaccine responses in identical twins.

Material: PBMCs. The origin of the receptors is a woman in her late teens or twenties in good health. CDR3s include the opening cysteine and the closing phenylalanine or tryptophan.

V gene,J gene,CDR3 protein
TRBV5-1,TRBJ2-5,CASSRDRVQETQYF
TRBV18,TRBJ1-1,CASSPVITEAFF
TRBV11-1,TRBJ2-3,CASSWVGSRRLRTDTQYF
TRBV7-6,TRBJ2-1,CASTPGLAGSTYNEQFF
TRBV7-9,TRBJ2-3,CASNGVAGVDTQYF
TRBV5-1,TRBJ1-4,CASRYLGREKLFF
TRBV5-1,TRBJ2-3,CASRDSSADTQYF
TRBV7-8,TRBJ2-3,CASSLVRGGNTQYF
TRBV7-9,TRBJ2-3,CASSPTVAQYHTDTQYF
TRBV7-2,TRBJ2-3,CASTAGGSTDTQYF
TRBV12-3/TRBV12-4,TRBJ2-5,CASSSDSETQYF
TRBV5-6,TRBJ2-3,CASWTRDYSRGDTQYF
TRBV2,TRBJ2-1,CASSPSGRAINEQFF
TRBV28,TRBJ1-2,CATGPRAANYGYTF
TRBV9,TRBJ1-1,CASTLLPPLNTEAFF
TRBV4-1,TRBJ1-2,CASSPHRGRTNYGYTF
TRBV11-1,TRBJ2-1,CASSLAPTSGRAGSYNEQFF
TRBV12-3/TRBV12-4,TRBJ2-2,CASRGILAGQAGELFF
TRBV7-9,TRBJ1-1,CASSLTVGLGDKVAFF
TRBV5-1,TRBJ2-1,CASSLAAGGYNEQFF
TRBV4-2,TRBJ2-6,CASSQDKGSDSGANVLTF
TRBV7-9,TRBJ1-1,CASSLVSVEGAFF
TRBV6-1,TRBJ2-2,CASSPRLSGNTGELFF
TRBV12-3/TRBV12-4,TRBJ1-5,CASSPARGSARAQPQHF